This T cell receptor (beta chain) was recorded in a study of early T cells in non-severe SARS-CoV-2 infection. About the study: Sequenced bulk RNA came from whole blood that was unsorted, and chains were unpaired. Study results and limitations: The VDJdb matching leaned toward anti-spike CD8 responses and overlooked private and CD4 specificities.

Only a few counts were recorded for this clonotype. What it recognizes is unknown. The V and J ends lost 3 bases and 4 bases respectively, with 12 bases between them. CDR1 and CDR2 (germline): LGHDT, YNNKEL (reference sequence). The CDR3 is 15 residues long. Unique molecular identifiers were attached to individual cDNA molecules. Via MiXCR, TCRdb re-called the 5' RACE reads, giving one row per CDR3 protein. The data contain about 62,000 distinct CDR3 sequences, almost 9.5% of them singletons. This chain links TRBV3-1 with TRBJ2-2; a weak D match, TRBD2 (7 bases). Sequences were obtained from whole blood. This receptor was identified in an adult who was a healthcare worker with PCR-confirmed SARS-CoV-2 infection or an uninfected control (not recorded which). CDR3: CASSQLGGATGELFF. CDR3 sequence (DNA): TGTGCCAGCAGCCAGCTGGGGGGGGCCACCGGGGAGCTGTTTTTT.